This record concerns one T cell receptor beta chain sequence. There are 14 residues in the CDR3. J was trimmed by 7 bases and V by 0 bases; bases with no gene match: 3. The source of the sample is a study of technical replicates of blood from several donors. Using immunoSEQ multiplex PCR, the repertoire was profiled, and TCRdb retains in-frame clones only, with some absent. The repertoire holds more than 75,000 clones, around 94% seen once, with under 0.4% in the top ten. The V and J genes are TRBV5-3 and TRBJ2-1, with 8 bases fitting TRBD1. TRBV5-3 is sorted into the ORF group, with uncertain function. The sequenced material came from T cells isolated from PBMCs. This clonotype originated in a human donor in good health. CDR3 coding DNA: TGTGCCAGAAGCTTGGCCAGGGGGCATAATGAGCAGTTCTTC. This encodes CARSLARGHNEQFF.